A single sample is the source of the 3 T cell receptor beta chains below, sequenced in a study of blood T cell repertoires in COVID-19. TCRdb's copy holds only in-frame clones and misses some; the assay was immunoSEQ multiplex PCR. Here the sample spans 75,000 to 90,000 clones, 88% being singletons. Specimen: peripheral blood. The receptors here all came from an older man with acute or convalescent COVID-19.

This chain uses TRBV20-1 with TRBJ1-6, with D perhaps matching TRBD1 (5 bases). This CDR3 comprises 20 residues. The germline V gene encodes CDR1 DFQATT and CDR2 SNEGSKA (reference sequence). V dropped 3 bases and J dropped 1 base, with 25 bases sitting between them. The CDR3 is CSASSPRGMTDGSYNSPLHF. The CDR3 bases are TGCAGTGCTAGTTCACCCCGGGGGATGACTGACGGGTCCTATAATTCACCCCTCCACTTT.

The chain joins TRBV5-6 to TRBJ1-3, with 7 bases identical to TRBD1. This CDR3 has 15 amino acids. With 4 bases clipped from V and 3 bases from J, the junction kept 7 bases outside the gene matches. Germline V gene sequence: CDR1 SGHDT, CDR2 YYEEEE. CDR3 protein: CASSPRGGGGNTIYF. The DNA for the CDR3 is TGTGCCAGCAGCCCTCGAGGGGGCGGTGGAAACACCATATATTTT.

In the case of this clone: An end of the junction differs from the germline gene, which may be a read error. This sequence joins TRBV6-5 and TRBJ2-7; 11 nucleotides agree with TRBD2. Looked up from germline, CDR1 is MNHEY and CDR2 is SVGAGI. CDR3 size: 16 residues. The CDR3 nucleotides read TGTGCCAGCAGTTACCAAGGGACTAGCGGTCCCTACCAGCAGTACTTC. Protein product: CASSYQGTSGPYQQYF.